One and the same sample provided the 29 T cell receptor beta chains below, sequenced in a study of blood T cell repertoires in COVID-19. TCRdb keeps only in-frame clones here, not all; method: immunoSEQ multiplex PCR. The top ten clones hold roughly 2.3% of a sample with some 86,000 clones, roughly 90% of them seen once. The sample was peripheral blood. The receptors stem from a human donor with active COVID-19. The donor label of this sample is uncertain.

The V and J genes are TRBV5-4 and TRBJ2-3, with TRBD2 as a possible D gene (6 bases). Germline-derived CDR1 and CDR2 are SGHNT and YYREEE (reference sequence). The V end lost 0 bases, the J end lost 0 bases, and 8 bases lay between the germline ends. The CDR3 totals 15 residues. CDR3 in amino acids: CASSLGGASTDTQYF. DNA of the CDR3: TGTGCCAGCAGCTTGGGCGGGGCTAGCACAGATACGCAGTATTTT. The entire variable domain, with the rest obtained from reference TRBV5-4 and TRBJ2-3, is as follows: ETGVTQSPTHLIKTRGQQVTLRCSSQSGHNTVSWYQQALGQGPQFIFQYYREEENGRGNFPPRFSGLQFPNYSSELNVNALELDDSALYLCASSLGGASTDTQYFGPGTRLTVL.

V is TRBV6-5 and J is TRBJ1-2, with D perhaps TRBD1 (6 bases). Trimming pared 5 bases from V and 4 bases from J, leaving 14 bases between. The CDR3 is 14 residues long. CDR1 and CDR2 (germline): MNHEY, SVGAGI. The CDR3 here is CASSRSGEGYGYTF. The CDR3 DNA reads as TGTGCCAGCAGTAGATCAGGGGAAGGCTATGGCTACACCTTC.

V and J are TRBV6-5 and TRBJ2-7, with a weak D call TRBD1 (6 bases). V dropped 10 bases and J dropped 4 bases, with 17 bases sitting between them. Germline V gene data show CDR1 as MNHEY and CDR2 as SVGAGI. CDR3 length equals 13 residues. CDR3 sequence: CATRDISGYEQYF. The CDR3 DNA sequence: TGTGCCACCCGGGACATTTCTGGGTACGAGCAGTACTTC.

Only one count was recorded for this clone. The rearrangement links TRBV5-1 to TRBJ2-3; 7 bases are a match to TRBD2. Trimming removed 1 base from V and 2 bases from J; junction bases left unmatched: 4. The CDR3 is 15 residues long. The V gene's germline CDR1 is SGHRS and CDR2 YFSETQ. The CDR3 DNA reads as TGCGCCAGCAGCTTGCCTAGCGGACTCACAGATACGCAGTATTTT. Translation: CASSLPSGLTDTQYF.

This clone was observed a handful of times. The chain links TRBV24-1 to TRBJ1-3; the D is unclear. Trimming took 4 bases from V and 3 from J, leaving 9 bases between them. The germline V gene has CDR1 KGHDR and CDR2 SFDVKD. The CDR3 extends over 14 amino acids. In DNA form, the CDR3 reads TGTGCCACCAGTGAGGCGGCCGATGGAAACACCATATATTTT. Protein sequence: CATSEAADGNTIYF.

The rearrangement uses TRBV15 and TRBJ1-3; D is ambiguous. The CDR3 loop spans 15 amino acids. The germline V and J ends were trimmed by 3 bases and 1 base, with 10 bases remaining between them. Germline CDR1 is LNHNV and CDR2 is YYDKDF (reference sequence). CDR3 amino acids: CATSRTRFSGNTIYF. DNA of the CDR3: TGTGCCACCAGCAGGACGCGGTTTTCTGGAAACACCATATATTTT. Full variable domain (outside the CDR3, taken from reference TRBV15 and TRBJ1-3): DAMVIQNPRYQVTQFGKPVTLSCSQTLNHNVMYWYQQKSSQAPKLLFHYYDKDFNNEADTPDNFQSRRPNTSFCFLDIRSPGLGDTAMYLCATSRTRFSGNTIYFGEGSWLTVV.

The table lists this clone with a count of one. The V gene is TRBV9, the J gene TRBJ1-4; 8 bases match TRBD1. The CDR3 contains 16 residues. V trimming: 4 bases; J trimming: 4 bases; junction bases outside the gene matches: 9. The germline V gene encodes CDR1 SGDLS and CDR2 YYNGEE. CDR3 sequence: CASSSGQGRFNEKLFF. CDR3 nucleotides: TGTGCCAGCAGCAGTGGACAGGGACGGTTTAATGAAAAACTGTTTTTT.

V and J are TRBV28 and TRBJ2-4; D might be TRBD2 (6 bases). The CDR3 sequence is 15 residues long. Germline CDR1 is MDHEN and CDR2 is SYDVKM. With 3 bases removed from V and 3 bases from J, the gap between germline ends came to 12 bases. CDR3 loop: CASSFVSGGKNIQYF. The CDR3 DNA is TGTGCCAGCAGTTTTGTCTCCGGGGGCAAAAACATTCAGTACTTC.

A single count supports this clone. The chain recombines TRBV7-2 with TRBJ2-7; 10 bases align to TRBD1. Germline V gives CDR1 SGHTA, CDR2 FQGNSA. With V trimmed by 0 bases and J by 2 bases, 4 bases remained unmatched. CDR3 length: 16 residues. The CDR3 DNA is TGTGCCAGCAGCTTAGCCCGGGACAGGGGCGCCTACGAGCAGTACTTC. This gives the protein CASSLARDRGAYEQYF.

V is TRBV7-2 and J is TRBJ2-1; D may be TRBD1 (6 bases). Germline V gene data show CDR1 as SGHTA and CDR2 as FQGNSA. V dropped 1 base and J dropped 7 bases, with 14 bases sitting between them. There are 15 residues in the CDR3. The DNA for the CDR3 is TGTGCCAGCAGCTTAGTTGCAGGGGACCTTAATGAGCAGTTCTTC. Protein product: CASSLVAGDLNEQFF.

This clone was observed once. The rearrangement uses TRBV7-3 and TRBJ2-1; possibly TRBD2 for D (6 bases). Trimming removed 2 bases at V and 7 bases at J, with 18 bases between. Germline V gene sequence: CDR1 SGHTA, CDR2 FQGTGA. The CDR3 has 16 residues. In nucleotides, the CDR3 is TGTGCCAGCAGCTTAGGCCCCCCGGGGGATCCGAATGAGCAGTTCTTC. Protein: CASSLGPPGDPNEQFF. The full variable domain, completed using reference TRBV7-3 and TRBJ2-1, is GAGVSQTPSNKVTEKGKYVELRCDPISGHTALYWYRQSLGQGPEFLIYFQGTGAADDSGLPNDRFFAVRPEGSVSTLKIQRTERGDSAVYLCASSLGPPGDPNEQFFGPGTRLTVL.

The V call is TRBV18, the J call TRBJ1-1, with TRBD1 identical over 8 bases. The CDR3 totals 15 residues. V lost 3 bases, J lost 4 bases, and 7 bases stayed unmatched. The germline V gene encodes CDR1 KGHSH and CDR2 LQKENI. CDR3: CASSPGQGLGTEAFF. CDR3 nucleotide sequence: TGTGCCAGCTCACCCGGACAGGGTTTGGGCACTGAAGCTTTCTTT.

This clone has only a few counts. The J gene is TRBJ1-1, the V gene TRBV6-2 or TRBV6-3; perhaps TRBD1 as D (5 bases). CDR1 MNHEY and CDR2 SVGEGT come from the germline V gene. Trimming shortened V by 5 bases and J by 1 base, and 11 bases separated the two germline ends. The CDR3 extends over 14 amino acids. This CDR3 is CASSPPGGNTEAFF. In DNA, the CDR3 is TGTGCCAGCAGTCCCCCCGGGGGGAACACTGAAGCTTTCTTT.

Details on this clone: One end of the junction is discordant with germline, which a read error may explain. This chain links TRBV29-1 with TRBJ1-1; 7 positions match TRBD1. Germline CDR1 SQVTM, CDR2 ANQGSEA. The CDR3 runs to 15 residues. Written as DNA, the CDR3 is TGCAGCGCCAGTAAGGGGACAGTCCCTAACACTGAGGCTTTCTTT. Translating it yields CSASKGTVPNTEAFF. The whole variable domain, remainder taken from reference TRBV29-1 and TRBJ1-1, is SAVISQKPSRDICQRGTSLTIQCQVDSQVTMMFWYRQQPGQSLTLIATANQGSEATYESGFVIDKFPISRPNLTFSTLTVSNMSPEDSSIYLCSASKGTVPNTEAFFGQGTRLTVV.

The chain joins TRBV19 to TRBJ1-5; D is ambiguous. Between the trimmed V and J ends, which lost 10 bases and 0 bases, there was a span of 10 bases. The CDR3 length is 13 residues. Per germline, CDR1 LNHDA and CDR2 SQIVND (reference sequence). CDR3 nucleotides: TGTGCCATTAGCTACGATAGCAATCAGCCCCAGCATTTT. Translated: CAISYDSNQPQHF. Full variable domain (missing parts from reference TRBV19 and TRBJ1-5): DGGITQSPKYLFRKEGQNVTLSCEQNLNHDAMYWYRQDPGQGLRLIYYSQIVNDFQKGDIAEGYSVSREKKESFPLTVTSAQKNPTAFYLCAISYDSNQPQHFGDGTRLSIL.

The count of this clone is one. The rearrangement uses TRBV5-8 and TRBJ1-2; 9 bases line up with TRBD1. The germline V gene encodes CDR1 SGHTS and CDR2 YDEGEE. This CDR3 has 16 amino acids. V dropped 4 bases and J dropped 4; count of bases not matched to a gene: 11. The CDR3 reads CASSPPGQGFRYGYTF. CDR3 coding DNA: TGTGCCAGCAGCCCTCCGGGACAGGGATTTCGCTATGGCTACACCTTC.

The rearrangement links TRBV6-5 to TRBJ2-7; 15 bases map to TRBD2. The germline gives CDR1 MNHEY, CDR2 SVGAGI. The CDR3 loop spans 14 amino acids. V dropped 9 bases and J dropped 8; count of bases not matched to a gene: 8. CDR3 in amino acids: CASRAGLAGGKQYF. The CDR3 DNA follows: TGTGCCAGTCGTGCGGGACTAGCGGGGGGTAAGCAGTACTTC.

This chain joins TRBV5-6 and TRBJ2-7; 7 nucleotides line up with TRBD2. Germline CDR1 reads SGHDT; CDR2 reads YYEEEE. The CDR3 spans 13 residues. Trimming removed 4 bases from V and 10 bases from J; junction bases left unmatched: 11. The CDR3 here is CASSPRGGPGQYF. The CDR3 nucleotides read TGTGCCAGCAGCCCTCGGGGAGGGCCTGGACAGTACTTC.

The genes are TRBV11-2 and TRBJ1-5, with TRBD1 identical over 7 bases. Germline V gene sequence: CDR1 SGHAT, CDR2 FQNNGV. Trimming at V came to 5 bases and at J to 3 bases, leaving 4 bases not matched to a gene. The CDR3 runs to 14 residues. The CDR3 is CASSRDSFNQPQHF. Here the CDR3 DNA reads TGTGCCAGCAGCCGGGACAGCTTCAATCAGCCCCAGCATTTT.

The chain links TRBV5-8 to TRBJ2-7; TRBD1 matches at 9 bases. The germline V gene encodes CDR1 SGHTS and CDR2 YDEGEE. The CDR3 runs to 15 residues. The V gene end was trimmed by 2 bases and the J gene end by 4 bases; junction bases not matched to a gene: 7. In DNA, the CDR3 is TGTGCCAGCAGCTTAACCGGGACAGGGCTATACGAGCAGTACTTC. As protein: CASSLTGTGLYEQYF.

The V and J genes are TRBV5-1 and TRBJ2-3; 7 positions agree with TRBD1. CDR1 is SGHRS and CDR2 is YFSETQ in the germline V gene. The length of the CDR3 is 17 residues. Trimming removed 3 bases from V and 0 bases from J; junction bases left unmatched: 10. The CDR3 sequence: CASSWTPGQTSTDTQYF. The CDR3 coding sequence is TGCGCCAGCAGCTGGACTCCGGGACAGACAAGCACAGATACGCAGTATTTT.

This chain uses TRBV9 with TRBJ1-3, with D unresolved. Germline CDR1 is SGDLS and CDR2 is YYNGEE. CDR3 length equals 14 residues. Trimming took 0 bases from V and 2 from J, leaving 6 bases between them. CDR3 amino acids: CASSVEVAGNTIYF. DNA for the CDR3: TGTGCCAGCAGCGTAGAAGTAGCTGGAAACACCATATATTTT. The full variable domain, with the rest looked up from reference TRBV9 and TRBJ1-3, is DSGVTQTPKHLITATGQRVTLRCSPRSGDLSVYWYQQSLDQGLQFLIQYYNGEERAKGNILERFSAQQFPDLHSELNLSSLELGDSALYFCASSVEVAGNTIYFGEGSWLTVV.

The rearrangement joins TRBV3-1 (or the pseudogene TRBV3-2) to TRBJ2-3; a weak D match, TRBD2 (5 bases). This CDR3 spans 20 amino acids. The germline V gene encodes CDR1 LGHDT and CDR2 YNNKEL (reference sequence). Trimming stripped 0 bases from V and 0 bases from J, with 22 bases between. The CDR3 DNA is TGTGCCAGCAGCCAAGATCTAGGGAATAGCGAGGCACCTAGCACAGATACGCAGTATTTT. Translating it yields CASSQDLGNSEAPSTDTQYF.

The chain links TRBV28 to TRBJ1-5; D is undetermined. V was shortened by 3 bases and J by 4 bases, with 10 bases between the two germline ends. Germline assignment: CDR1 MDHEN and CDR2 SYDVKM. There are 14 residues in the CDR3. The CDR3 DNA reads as TGTGCCAGCAGTTTGTCGGGGTGGAATCAGCCCCAGCATTTT. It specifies CASSLSGWNQPQHF.

The CDR3 loop is CASSLTRTGEVSYGYTF. The CDR3 nucleotides read TGTGCCAGCAGCTTAACCCGGACAGGGGAAGTGAGCTATGGCTACACCTTC. V is TRBV5-4 and J is TRBJ1-2, with 9 bases that match TRBD1. The trim removed 2 bases at V and 4 bases at J, leaving 12 bases unmatched. CDR1 and CDR2 (germline): SGHNT, YYREEE (reference sequence). This CDR3 region has 17 residues.

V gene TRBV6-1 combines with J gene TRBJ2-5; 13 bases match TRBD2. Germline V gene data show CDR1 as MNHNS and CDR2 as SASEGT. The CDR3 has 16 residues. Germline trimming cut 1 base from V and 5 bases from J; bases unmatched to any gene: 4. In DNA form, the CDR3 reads TGTGCCAGCAGTGAAGGACTAGCGGGGGGCAAGGAGACCCAGTACTTC. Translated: CASSEGLAGGKETQYF.

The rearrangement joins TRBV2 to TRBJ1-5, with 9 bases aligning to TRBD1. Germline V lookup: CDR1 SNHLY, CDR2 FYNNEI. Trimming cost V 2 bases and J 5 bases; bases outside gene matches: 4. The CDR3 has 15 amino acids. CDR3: CASSELQGAHQPQHF. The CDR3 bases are TGTGCCAGCAGTGAATTACAGGGGGCACATCAGCCCCAGCATTTT.

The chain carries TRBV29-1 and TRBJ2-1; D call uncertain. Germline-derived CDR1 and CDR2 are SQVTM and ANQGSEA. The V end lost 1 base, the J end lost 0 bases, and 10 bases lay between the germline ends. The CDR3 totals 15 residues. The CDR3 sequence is CSVEVVVSSYNEQFF. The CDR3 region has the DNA TGCAGCGTTGAAGTTGTGGTTAGCTCCTACAATGAGCAGTTCTTC.

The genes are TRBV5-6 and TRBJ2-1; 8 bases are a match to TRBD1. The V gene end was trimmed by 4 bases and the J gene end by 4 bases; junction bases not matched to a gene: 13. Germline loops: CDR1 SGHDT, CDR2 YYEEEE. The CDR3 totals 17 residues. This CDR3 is CASSVAKSGQGYNEQFF. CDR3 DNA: TGTGCCAGCAGCGTGGCCAAGTCTGGACAGGGTTACAATGAGCAGTTCTTC.